This entry lists 18 T cell receptor beta chains sequenced from one sample in a study of Tregs in tolerant kidney transplant recipients (dated by TCRdb to the late 2010s). Library creation used the immunoSEQ multiplex PCR assay. What TCRdb holds here is the immuneACCESS table cut down to in-frame rearrangements. Part of the clones is not present; checked against another copy, under half of the missing clones reflect an unresolved V gene, and the others are unexplained. Here the sample has fewer than 150,000 clones; around nine tenths occur a single time. Clones ranked in the top ten supply approximately 0.59% of the sample. Sequencing was performed on CD4+ T cells from blood. The receptor source for this set is a human donor in good health.

This chain connects TRBV5-1 to TRBJ2-1; 12 bases fit TRBD2. The germline V gene has CDR1 SGHRS and CDR2 YFSETQ. CDR3 length: 17 residues. Germline trimming cut 2 bases from V and 8 bases from J; bases unmatched to any gene: 11. The CDR3 DNA reads as TGCGCCAGCAGCTTACCTCAGACTAGCGGGAGAGAGCATGAGCAGTTCTTC. It is translated as CASSLPQTSGREHEQFF.

In this sample, this clone turned up a few times. The chain links TRBV11-2 to TRBJ1-2; no clear D gene. CDR3 length equals 14 residues. Trimming cost V 1 base and J 1 base, with 7 bases left between them. From germline, CDR1 is SGHAT and CDR2 FQNNGV. CDR3 protein: CASSLAQDNYGYTF. The CDR3 DNA reads as TGTGCCAGCAGCTTAGCGCAGGATAACTATGGCTACACCTTC. The entire variable domain, with the rest obtained from reference TRBV11-2 and TRBJ1-2, is as follows: EAGVAQSPRYKIIEKRQSVAFWCNPISGHATLYWYQQILGQGPKLLIQFQNNGVVDDSQLPKDRFSAERLKGVDSTLKIQPAKLEDSAVYLCASSLAQDNYGYTFGSGTRLTVV.

The chain combines TRBV7-9 with TRBJ1-1, with unresolved D. CDR1 SEHNR and CDR2 FQNEAQ come from the germline V gene (reference sequence). This CDR3 has 11 amino acids. V lost 3 bases and J lost 3, with 2 bases in between. The CDR3 region has the DNA TGTGCCAGCAGCTTCTACACTGAAGCTTTCTTT. Translating gives CASSFYTEAFF.

This clone was seen once. This chain's CDR3 is CASSSYSGTVNQPQHF. The CDR3 bases are TGTGCCAGCAGCTCGTACTCCGGGACAGTCAATCAGCCCCAGCATTTT. The V and J genes are TRBV7-2 and TRBJ1-5; 7 positions agree with TRBD1. Per germline, CDR1 SGHTA and CDR2 FQGNSA. CDR3 length: 16 amino acids. The trim removed 4 bases at V and 3 bases at J, leaving 9 bases unmatched.

The count of this clone is one. The rearrangement uses TRBV6-5 and TRBJ1-2; the D gene is possibly TRBD1 (5 bases). Germline lookup yields CDR1 MNHEY and CDR2 SVGAGI. The CDR3 loop spans 14 amino acids. Deletions cut 2 bases from V and 4 bases from J, with 11 bases between. The CDR3 nucleotides are TGTGCCAGCAGTTACGGGCAGGGCGGCTATGGCTACACCTTC. The encoded protein is CASSYGQGGYGYTF.

CDR3 amino acids: CASSYREGTGELFF. The CDR3 bases are TGTGCCAGCAGTTACAGGGAGGGCACCGGGGAGCTGTTTTTT. This chain links TRBV6-6 with TRBJ2-2; 7 positions agree with TRBD2. The CDR3 covers 14 residues. Germline assignment: CDR1 MNHNY and CDR2 SVGAGI (reference sequence). The J segment lost 4 bases and the V segment lost 2 bases, leaving 1 base of the junction unmatched.

This sequence joins TRBV30 and TRBJ2-1; TRBD2 agrees at 14 bases. Trimming cost V 4 bases and J 7 bases; bases outside gene matches: 15. CDR3 length: 18 residues. Germline V gene lookup returns CDR1 GTSNPN and CDR2 SVGIG (reference sequence). In DNA form, the CDR3 reads TGTGCCTGGACCCCCTCGACTAGCGGGAGGGCCCGGTTGAATGAGCAGTTCTTC. Its translation: CAWTPSTSGRARLNEQFF.

The V and J genes are TRBV11-2 and TRBJ2-5; perhaps TRBD1 as D (7 bases). V gave up 5 bases and J gave up 5 bases, with 21 bases separating them. This CDR3 is 16 amino acids long. Germline assignment: CDR1 SGHAT and CDR2 FQNNGV. The CDR3 is CASSARFRGAEETQYF. CDR3 nucleotide sequence: TGTGCCAGCAGCGCCCGATTCAGGGGGGCGGAGGAGACCCAGTACTTC.

V gene TRBV10-3 combines with J gene TRBJ2-3; D not resolved. V lost 8 bases and J lost 4, with 19 bases in between. CDR3 length: 15 residues. Looked up from germline, CDR1 is ENHRY and CDR2 is SYGVKD. CDR3 DNA: TGTGCCATCGGGGTTCCAAACAGTCGCCCAGATACGCAGTATTTT. Residues: CAIGVPNSRPDTQYF.

V usage is TRBV2 and J usage is TRBJ2-7; possible D gene TRBD1, 6 bases. V lost 2 bases and J 3 bases, leaving 11 bases between the germline ends. This CDR3 is 14 amino acids long. The germline CDR1 and CDR2 sequences are SNHLY and FYNNEI. Written as DNA, the CDR3 is TGTGCCAGCAGTGAACCTACAGGGAGCTACGAGCAGTACTTC. Translation: CASSEPTGSYEQYF.

The chain employs TRBV5-1 and TRBJ2-7; weak D call: TRBD1 (5 bases). Trimming stripped 2 bases from V and 6 bases from J, with 15 bases between. Germline assignment: CDR1 SGHRS and CDR2 YFSETQ. This CDR3 is 14 amino acids long. CDR3 amino acids: CASSLKGDVLEQYF. CDR3 nucleotides: TGCGCCAGCAGCTTAAAAGGGGATGTGCTCGAGCAGTACTTC.

This clone turned up a few times. V is TRBV4-1 and J is TRBJ1-6, with TRBD1 as a possible D gene (6 bases). Germline V gene data show CDR1 as MGHRA and CDR2 as YSYEKL. Trimming left V 1 base short and J 7 bases short, with 17 bases between. The CDR3 is 17 residues long. CDR3 in DNA: TGCGCCAGCAGCCAAGGCCTGGGAGGGGGGCCGAATTCACCCCTCCACTTT. Its translation is CASSQGLGGGPNSPLHF.

The chain has TRBV6-1 and TRBJ2-7; D possibly corresponds to TRBD2 (6 bases). This CDR3 contains 14 residues. Trimming stripped 7 bases from V and 0 bases from J, with 13 bases between. Germline assignment: CDR1 MNHNS and CDR2 SASEGT. CDR3 residues: CASKGLAASYEQYF. The CDR3 DNA follows: TGTGCCAGCAAGGGGTTAGCGGCCTCCTACGAGCAGTACTTC.

The chain is built from TRBV19 and TRBJ1-1; TRBD1 might be the D (6 bases). Between the trimmed V and J ends, which lost 7 bases and 1 base, there was a span of 13 bases. In germline, CDR1 is LNHDA, CDR2 SQIVND (reference sequence). CDR3 size: 14 residues. The CDR3 DNA follows: TGTGCCAGTAACCAAGGACAGACGAACACTGAAGCTTTCTTT. Amino acid sequence: CASNQGQTNTEAFF.

The chain links TRBV7-8 to TRBJ2-1, with 7 bases matching TRBD1. The junction had 6 bases not matched to a gene; V was cut back by 3 bases and J by 7 bases. CDR1 SGHVS and CDR2 FQNEAQ come from the germline V gene. The CDR3 runs to 14 residues. The CDR3 DNA follows: TGTGCCAGCAGCTTCGACAGGGTATCGAATGAGCAGTTCTTC. This translates into CASSFDRVSNEQFF.

The chain uses TRBV4-1 and TRBJ2-7; no reliable D call. Germline loops: CDR1 MGHRA, CDR2 YSYEKL. Trimming took off 0 bases at V and 2 bases at J, with 8 bases between the two ends. The CDR3 is made up of 14 amino acids. The DNA for the CDR3 is TGCGCCAGCAGCCAAGAGGATTTTACCTACGAGCAGTACTTC. Residues: CASSQEDFTYEQYF.

V is TRBV6-4 and J is TRBJ2-7; 9 positions agree with TRBD2. The CDR3 runs to 16 residues. V shed 2 bases and J 3 bases; nucleotides not matched to a gene: 8. CDR1 and CDR2 from the germline V gene are MRHNA and SNTAGT. CDR3: CASSDPKREEVYEQYF. CDR3 sequence (DNA): TGTGCCAGCAGTGACCCCAAGCGGGAGGAAGTCTACGAGCAGTACTTC.

This clone showed up just a few times. The chain joins TRBV6-5 to TRBJ2-5, with 8 bases fitting TRBD2. J lost 3 bases, V lost 6 bases, and 3 bases had no gene match. Looked up from germline, CDR1 is MNHEY and CDR2 is SVGAGI. CDR3 length: 13 amino acids. CDR3 sequence (DNA): TGTGCCAGCAGCCTCGGGGGGGAAGAGACCCAGTACTTC. Translated, it gives CASSLGGEETQYF.